This T cell receptor beta chain stems from a study of shared clonotypes between healthy human individuals. Study-level findings and limits: Investigators expected sequencing depth to affect clonotype sharing among donors.

As concerns this clone: Its antigen is not known.

Sequencing on ten immunoSEQ deep assay plates was performed for unsorted PBMC DNA. Produced via immunoSEQ multiplex PCR; TCRdb's table is partial and in-frame only. Found here are under 600,000 clones, 70% to 80% of them singletons; the top ten hold approximately 12%. The clonotype was recovered from a middle-aged woman in good health. Some clones in this sample may be carry-over from other donors' samples. Specimen: PBMCs.

CDR3 bases: TGCGCCAGCAGCCAAGATCCACAGGGAAATTACGAGCAGTACTTC. It specifies CASSQDPQGNYEQYF. V usage is TRBV4-1 and J usage is TRBJ2-7; maybe TRBD1 (6 bases). The ends were cut back, 0 bases at V and 4 bases at J, with 13 bases in the middle. The CDR3 is made up of 15 amino acids. CDR1 MGHRA and CDR2 YSYEKL come from the germline V gene.